The clone carrying this T cell receptor beta chain was counted at least ten times. The sample belongs to a study of Graves' ophthalmopathy and Graves' hyperthyroidism. Aged 18 to 65, hyperthyroidism patients had been newly diagnosed, with under 2 months' duration. RNA transcripts served as template for amplifying TCR beta CDR3 sequences. RT-PCR with HTBI primers came first, then second-round multiplex PCR. Using its own MiXCR run on the multiplex PCR reads, TCRdb lists one record per CDR3 protein. The sample carries some 370,000 distinct CDR3 sequences, 17% recorded once. The CDR3 consists of 14 residues. Germline lookup yields CDR1 LGHNT and CDR2 FRNRAP. V shed 6 bases, J shed 1 base, and the junction held 4 bases outside the gene matches.

This receptor was identified in an adult woman with stable Graves' hyperthyroidism. V and J are TRBV12-5 and TRBJ1-1; 8 bases agree with TRBD1. The sample taken for sequencing was peripheral blood. The CDR3 spells CASGPGTGNTEAFF. The CDR3 region has the DNA TGTGCTAGTGGCCCCGGGACAGGGAACACTGAAGCTTTCTTT.